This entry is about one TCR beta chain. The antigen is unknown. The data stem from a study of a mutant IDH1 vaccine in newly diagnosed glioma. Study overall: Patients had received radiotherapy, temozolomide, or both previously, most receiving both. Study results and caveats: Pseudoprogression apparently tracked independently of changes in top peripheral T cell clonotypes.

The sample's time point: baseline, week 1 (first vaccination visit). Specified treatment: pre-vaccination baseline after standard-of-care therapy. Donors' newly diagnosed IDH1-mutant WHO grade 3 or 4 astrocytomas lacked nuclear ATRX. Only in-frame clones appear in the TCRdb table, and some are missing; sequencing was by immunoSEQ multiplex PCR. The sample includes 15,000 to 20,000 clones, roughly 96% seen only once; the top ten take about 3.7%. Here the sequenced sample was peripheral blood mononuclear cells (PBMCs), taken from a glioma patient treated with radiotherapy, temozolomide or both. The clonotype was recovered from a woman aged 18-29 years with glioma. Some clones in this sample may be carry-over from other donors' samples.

As DNA, the CDR3 is TGTGCCAGCTCACCACGCCTAGGGGAGACCCAGTACTTC. It encodes CASSPRLGETQYF. The chain employs TRBV18 and TRBJ2-5; D is ambiguous. V was trimmed by 1 base and J by 5 bases, leaving 8 bases between them. The CDR3 is made up of 13 amino acids. Germline loops: CDR1 KGHSH, CDR2 LQKENI.